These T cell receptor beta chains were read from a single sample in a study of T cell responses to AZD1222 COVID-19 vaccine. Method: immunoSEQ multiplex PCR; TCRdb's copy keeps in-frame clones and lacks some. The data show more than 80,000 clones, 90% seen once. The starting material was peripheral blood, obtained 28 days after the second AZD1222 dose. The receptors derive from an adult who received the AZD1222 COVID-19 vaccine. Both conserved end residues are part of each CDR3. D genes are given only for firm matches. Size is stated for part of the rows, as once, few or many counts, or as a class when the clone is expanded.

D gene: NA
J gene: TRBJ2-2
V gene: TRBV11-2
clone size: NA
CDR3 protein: CASSLGFSGELFF
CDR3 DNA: TGTGCCAGCAGCTTAGGATTCTCCGGGGAGCTGTTTTTT

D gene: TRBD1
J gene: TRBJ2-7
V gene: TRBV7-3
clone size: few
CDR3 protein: CASSLREDRACEQYF
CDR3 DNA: TGTGCCAGCAGCCTTAGGGAAGACAGGGCCTGCGAGCAGTACTTC

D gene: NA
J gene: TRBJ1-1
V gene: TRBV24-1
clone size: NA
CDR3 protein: CATLMSGTEAFF
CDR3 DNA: TGTGCCACCCTGATGTCGGGCACTGAAGCTTTCTTT

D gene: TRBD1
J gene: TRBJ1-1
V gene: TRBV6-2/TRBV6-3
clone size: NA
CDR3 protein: CASSQGAEAFF
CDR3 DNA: TGTGCCAGCAGCCAGGGGGCTGAAGCTTTCTTT

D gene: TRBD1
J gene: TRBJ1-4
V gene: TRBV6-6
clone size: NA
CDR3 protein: CASRKGQVPTNEKLFF
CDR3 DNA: TGTGCCAGCAGAAAGGGACAGGTTCCAACTAATGAAAAACTGTTTTTT

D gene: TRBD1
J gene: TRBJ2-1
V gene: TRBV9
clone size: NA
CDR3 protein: CASSVGVGDRAYNEQFF
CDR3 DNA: TGTGCCAGCAGCGTAGGGGTCGGGGACAGGGCCTACAATGAGCAGTTCTTC

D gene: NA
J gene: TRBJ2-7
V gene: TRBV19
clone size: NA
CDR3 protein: CASSIRGAEQYF
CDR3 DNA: TGTGCCAGTAGTATACGAGGAGCCGAGCAGTACTTC

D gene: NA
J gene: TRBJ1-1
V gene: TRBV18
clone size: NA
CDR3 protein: CASSPGEGGATEAFF
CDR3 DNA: TGTGCCAGCTCACCCGGGGAGGGGGGGGCCACTGAAGCTTTCTTT

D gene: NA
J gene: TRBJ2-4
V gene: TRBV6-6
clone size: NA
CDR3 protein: CASSPGFSPDFKNIQYF
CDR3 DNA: TGTGCCAGCAGTCCAGGGTTTTCCCCCGATTTCAAAAACATTCAGTACTTC

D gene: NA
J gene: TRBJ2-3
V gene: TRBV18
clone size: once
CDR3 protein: CASSRGDTQYF
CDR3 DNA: TGTGCCAGCTCCCGGGGAGATACGCAGTATTTT

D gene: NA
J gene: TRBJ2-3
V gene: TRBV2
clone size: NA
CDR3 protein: CASSESEAPDTQYF
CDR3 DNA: TGTGCCAGCAGTGAATCCGAGGCCCCAGATACGCAGTATTTT

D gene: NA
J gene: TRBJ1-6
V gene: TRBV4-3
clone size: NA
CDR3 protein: CASSQETWNNSPLHF
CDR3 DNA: TGCGCCAGCAGCCAAGAGACATGGAATAATTCACCCCTCCACTTT

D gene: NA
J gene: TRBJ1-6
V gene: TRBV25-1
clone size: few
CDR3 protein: CASSEYVRQQGSPLHF
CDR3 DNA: TGTGCCAGCAGTGAATACGTGAGACAGCAGGGTTCACCCCTCCACTTT

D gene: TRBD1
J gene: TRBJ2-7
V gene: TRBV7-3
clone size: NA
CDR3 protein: CASSQQGVGSEQYF
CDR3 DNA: TGTGCCAGCAGCCAGCAGGGGGTGGGCTCCGAGCAGTACTTC

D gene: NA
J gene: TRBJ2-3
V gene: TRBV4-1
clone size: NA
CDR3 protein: CASSQVLQGTGTDTQYF
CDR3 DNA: TGCGCCAGCAGCCAAGTATTGCAGGGAACGGGCACAGATACGCAGTATTTT

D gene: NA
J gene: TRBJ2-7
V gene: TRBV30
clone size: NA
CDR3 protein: CAWSGGAEQYF
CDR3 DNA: TGTGCCTGGAGTGGAGGGGCCGAGCAGTACTTC

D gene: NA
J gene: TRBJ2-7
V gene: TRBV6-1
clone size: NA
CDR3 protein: CASSDTYLTARQSVYEQYF
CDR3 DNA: TGTGCCAGCAGTGACACGTATCTGACAGCCCGACAGTCAGTTTACGAGCAGTACTTC

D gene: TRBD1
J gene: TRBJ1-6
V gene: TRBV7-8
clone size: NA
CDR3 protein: CASSVDRGNSPLHF
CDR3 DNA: TGTGCCAGCAGCGTGGACAGGGGAAATTCACCCCTCCACTTT

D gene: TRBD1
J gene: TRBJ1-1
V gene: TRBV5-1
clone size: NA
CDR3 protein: CASSYNSLGGRDTEAFF
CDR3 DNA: TGCGCCAGCAGCTATAACTCTTTAGGGGGCAGGGACACTGAAGCTTTCTTT

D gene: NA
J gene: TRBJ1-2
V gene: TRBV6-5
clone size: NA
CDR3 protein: CASSPEGGDYGYTF
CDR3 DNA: TGTGCCAGCAGTCCCGAAGGGGGGGACTATGGCTACACCTTC

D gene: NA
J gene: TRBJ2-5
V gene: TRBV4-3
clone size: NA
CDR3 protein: CASSTGRRETQYF
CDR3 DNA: TGCGCCAGCAGCACCGGAAGGAGGGAGACCCAGTACTTC

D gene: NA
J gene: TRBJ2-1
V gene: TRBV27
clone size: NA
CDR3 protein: CASSFAAGNEQFF
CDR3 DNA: TGTGCCAGCAGTTTTGCAGCCGGCAATGAGCAGTTCTTC

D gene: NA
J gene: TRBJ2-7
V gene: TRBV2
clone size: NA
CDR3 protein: CASSEGRAYEQYF
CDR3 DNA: TGTGCCAGCAGTGAGGGCCGCGCCTACGAGCAGTACTTC

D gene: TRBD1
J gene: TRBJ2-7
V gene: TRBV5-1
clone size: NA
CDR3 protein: CASSLDRGQWYF
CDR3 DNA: TGCGCCAGCAGCTTGGACAGGGGTCAGTGGTACTTC

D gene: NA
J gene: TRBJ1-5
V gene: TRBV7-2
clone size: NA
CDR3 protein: CASSPQSGVQPQHF
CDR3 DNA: TGTGCCAGCAGCCCCCAATCGGGGGTTCAGCCCCAGCATTTT

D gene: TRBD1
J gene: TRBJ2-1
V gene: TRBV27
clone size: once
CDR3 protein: CASSDGTGGYNEQFF
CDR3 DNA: TGTGCCAGCAGCGACGGGACAGGGGGCTACAATGAGCAGTTCTTC

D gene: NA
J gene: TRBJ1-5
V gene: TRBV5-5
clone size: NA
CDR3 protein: CASSLAGQNNQPQHF
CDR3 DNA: TGTGCCAGCAGCTTGGCCGGGCAGAACAATCAGCCCCAGCATTTT

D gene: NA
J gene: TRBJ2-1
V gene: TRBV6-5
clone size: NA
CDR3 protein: CASSYSSGWGDEQFF
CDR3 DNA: TGTGCCAGCAGTTACTCGTCAGGTTGGGGGGATGAGCAGTTCTTC

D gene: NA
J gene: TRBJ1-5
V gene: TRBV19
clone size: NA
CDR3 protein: CASSIEGAQPQHF
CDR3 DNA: TGTGCCAGTAGTATAGAAGGGGCCCAGCCCCAGCATTTT

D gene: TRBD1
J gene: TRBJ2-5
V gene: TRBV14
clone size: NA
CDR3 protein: CASSQEWTGQETQYF
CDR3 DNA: TGTGCCAGCAGCCAAGAATGGACAGGCCAAGAGACCCAGTACTTC

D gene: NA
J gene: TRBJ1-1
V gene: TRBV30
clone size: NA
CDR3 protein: CASSGGGGAEAFF
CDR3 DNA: TGTGCCTCCAGCGGTGGGGGGGGCGCTGAAGCTTTCTTT

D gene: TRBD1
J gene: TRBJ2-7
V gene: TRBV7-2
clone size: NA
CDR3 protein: CASSLQGQGYEQYF
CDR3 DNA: TGTGCCAGCAGCCTACAAGGACAGGGCTACGAGCAGTACTTC

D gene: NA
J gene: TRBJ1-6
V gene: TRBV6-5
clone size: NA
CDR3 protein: CASSSAGEETPLHF
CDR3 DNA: TGTGCCAGCAGTTCGGCCGGGGAGGAGACACCCCTCCACTTT

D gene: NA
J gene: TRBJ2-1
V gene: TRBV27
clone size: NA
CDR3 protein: CASSLPPGTNNEQFF
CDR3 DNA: TGTGCCAGCAGTTTACCCCCCGGGACCAACAATGAGCAGTTCTTC

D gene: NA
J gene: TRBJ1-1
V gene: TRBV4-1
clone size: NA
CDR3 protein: CASSQEGHFGEAFF
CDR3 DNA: TGCGCCAGCAGCCAAGAAGGGCATTTCGGGGAAGCTTTCTTT

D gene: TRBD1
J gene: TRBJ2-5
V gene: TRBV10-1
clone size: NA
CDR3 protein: CAISRRDRGPKRAPGETQYF
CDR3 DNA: TGCGCCATCTCTAGAAGGGACAGGGGGCCCAAAAGGGCTCCTGGTGAGACCCAGTACTTC

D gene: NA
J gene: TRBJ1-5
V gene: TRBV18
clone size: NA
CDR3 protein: CASSPVDSNQPQHF
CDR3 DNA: TGTGCCAGCTCACCAGTTGATAGCAATCAGCCCCAGCATTTT

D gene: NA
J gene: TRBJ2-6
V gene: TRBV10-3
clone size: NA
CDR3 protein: CAISFGPGANVLTF
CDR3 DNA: TGTGCCATCAGTTTTGGTCCTGGGGCCAACGTCCTGACTTTC

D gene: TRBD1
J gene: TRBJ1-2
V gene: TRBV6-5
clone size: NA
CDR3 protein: CASSSGQGARGGYTF
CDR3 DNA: TGTGCCAGCAGTTCGGGACAGGGGGCTAGAGGTGGCTACACCTTC